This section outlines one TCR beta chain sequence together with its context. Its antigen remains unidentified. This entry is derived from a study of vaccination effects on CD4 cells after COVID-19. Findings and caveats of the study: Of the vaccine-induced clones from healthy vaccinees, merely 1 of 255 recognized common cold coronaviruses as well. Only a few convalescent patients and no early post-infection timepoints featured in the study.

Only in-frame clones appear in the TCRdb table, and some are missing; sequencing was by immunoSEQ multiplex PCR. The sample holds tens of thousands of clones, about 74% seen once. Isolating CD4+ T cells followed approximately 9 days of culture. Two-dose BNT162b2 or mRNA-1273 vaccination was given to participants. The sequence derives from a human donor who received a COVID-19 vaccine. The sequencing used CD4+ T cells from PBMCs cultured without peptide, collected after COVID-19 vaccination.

Here the CDR3 reads CASSPGGDNQPQHF. In nucleotides, the CDR3 is TGTGCCAGCAGCCCGGGGGGGGACAATCAGCCCCAGCATTTT. The chain is built from TRBV5-4 and TRBJ1-5, with D maybe TRBD1 (5 bases). The CDR3 is 14 amino acids. Looked up from germline, CDR1 is SGHNT and CDR2 is YYREEE (reference sequence). Trimming removed 4 bases at V and 3 bases at J, with 11 bases between.